The T cell receptor (beta chain) described here comes from a study of CD8 T cells in Susac syndrome. Germline CDR1 SGHDT, CDR2 YYEEEE. The CDR3 runs to 13 residues. V was shortened by 2 bases and J by 1 base, with 6 bases between the two germline ends. RNA totalling roughly 0.45 to 1 ug underwent reverse transcription with random hexamers. Across 54 Vbeta and 13 Jbeta, immunoSEQ multiplex PCR amplified TCR beta CDR3. One entry per CDR3 protein results from TCRdb running MiXCR on the immunoSEQ multiplex PCR reads. The data show some 200,000 distinct CDR3 sequences, approximately 95% seen once. While serving as controls, healthy donors were matched for age and sex.

Sample: CD4+ T cells from PBMCs. The chain uses TRBV5-6 and TRBJ2-5; D not certain. The clonotype originates from a human donor in good health. DNA of the CDR3: TGTGCCAGCAGCTTCTTGACCCAAGAGACCCAGTACTTC. Translation gives CASSFLTQETQYF.